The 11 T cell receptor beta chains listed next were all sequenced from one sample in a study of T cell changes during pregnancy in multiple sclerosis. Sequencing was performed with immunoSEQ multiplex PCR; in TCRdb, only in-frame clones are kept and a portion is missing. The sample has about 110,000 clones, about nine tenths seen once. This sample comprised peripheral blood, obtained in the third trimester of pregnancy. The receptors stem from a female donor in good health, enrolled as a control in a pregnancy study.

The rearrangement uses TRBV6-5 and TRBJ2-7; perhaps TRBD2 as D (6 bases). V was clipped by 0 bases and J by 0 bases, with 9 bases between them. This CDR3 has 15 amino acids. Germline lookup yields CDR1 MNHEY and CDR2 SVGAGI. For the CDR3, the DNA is TGTGCCAGCAGTTACTCCCAGGGAGGCTCCTACGAGCAGTACTTC. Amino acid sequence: CASSYSQGGSYEQYF.

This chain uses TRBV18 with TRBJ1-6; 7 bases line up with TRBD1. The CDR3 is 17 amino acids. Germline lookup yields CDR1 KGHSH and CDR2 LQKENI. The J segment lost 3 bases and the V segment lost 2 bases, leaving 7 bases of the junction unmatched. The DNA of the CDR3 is TGTGCCAGCTCACCAAGCGACAGGGATTTCTATAATTCACCCCTCCACTTT. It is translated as CASSPSDRDFYNSPLHF.

CDR3 coding DNA: TGTGCCAGCTCAGCGGAACAGGGGTGGAACTATGGCTACACCTTC. This encodes CASSAEQGWNYGYTF. The rearrangement uses TRBV18 and TRBJ1-2; TRBD1 matches at 7 bases. The CDR3 spans 15 residues. The germline V gene has CDR1 KGHSH and CDR2 LQKENI. With 5 bases clipped from V and 2 bases from J, the junction kept 8 bases outside the gene matches.

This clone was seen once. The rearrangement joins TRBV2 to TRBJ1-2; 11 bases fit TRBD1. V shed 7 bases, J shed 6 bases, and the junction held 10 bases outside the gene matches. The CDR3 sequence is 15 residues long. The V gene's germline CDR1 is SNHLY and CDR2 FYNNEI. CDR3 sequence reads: CASTERTGGNDGYTF. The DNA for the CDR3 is TGTGCCAGCACGGAGCGGACAGGGGGCAATGATGGCTACACCTTC.

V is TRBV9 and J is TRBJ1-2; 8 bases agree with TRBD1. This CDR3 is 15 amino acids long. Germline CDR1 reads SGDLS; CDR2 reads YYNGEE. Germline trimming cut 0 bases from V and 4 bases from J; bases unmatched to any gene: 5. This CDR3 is CASSVGGTGTYGYTF. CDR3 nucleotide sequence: TGTGCCAGCAGCGTAGGGGGGACAGGTACCTATGGCTACACCTTC.

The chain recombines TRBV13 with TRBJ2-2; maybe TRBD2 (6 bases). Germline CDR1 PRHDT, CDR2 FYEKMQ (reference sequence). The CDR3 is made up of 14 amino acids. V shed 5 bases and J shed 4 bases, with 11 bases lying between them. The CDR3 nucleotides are TGTGCCAGCAGCGCTCAGGGAGGCACCGGGGAGCTGTTTTTT. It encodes CASSAQGGTGELFF.

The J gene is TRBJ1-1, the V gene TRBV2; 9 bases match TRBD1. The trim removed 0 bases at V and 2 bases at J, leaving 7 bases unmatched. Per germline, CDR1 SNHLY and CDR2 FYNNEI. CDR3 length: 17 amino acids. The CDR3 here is CASSEAATGGLNTEAFF. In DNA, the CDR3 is TGTGCCAGCAGTGAAGCCGCCACAGGGGGCTTAAACACTGAAGCTTTCTTT.

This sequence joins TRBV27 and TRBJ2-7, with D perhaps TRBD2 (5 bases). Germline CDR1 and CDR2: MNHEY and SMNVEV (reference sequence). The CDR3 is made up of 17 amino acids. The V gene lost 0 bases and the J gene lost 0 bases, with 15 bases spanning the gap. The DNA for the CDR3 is TGTGCCAGCAGTTTATCTTATCGGGGAGTCAACTCCTACGAGCAGTACTTC. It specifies CASSLSYRGVNSYEQYF.

CDR3 protein: CASSGGQGADQPQHF. In nucleotides, the CDR3 is TGTGCCAGCAGCGGGGGACAGGGGGCAGATCAGCCCCAGCATTTT. The V call is TRBV5-5, the J call TRBJ1-5; 12 positions match TRBD1. In germline, CDR1 is SGHKS, CDR2 YYEKEE (reference sequence). J gave up 5 bases and V 4 bases, and 4 bases lay outside the gene matches. The CDR3 loop spans 15 amino acids.

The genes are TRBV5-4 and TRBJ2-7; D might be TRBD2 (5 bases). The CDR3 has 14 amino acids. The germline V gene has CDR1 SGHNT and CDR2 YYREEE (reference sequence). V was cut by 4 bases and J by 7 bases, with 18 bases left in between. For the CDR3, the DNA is TGTGCCAGCAGCCCCACATCCGGCTCGGGGGAGCAGTACTTC. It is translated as CASSPTSGSGEQYF.

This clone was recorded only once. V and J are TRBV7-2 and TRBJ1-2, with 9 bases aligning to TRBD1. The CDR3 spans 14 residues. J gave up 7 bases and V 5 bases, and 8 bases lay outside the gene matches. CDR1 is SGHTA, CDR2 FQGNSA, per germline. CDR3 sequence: CASSPGTGSAGYTF. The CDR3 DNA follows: TGTGCCAGCAGCCCGGGGACAGGGTCGGCTGGCTACACCTTC.